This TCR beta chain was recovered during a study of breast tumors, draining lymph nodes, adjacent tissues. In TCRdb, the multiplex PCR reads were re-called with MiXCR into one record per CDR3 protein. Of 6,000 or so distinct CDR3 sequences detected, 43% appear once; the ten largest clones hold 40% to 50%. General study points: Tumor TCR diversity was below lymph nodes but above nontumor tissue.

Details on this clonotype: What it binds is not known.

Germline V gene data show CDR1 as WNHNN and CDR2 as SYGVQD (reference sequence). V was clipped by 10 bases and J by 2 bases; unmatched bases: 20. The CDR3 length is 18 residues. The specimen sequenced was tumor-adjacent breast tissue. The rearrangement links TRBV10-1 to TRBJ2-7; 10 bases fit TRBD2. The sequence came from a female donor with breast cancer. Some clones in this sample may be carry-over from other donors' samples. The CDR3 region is CATPHEGLKAGGAYEQYF. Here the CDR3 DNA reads TGCGCCACCCCTCATGAGGGACTCAAAGCGGGAGGGGCCTACGAGCAGTACTTC.